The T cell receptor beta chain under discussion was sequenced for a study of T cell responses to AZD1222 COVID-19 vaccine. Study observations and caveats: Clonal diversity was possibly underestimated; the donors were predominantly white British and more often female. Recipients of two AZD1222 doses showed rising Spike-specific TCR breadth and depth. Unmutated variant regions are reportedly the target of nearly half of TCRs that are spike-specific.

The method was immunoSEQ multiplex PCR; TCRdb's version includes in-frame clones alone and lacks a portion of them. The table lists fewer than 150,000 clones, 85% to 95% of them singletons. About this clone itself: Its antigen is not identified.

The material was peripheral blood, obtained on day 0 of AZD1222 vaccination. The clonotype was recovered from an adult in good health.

The CDR3 coding sequence is TGCGCCAGCAGTGAGTCGATAGTGGGCCGCCGGGGCACAGATACGCAGTATTTT. This encodes CASSESIVGRRGTDTQYF. This rearrangement joins TRBV10-1 to TRBJ2-3; D remains unclear. The length of the CDR3 is 18 residues. Germline assignment: CDR1 WNHNN and CDR2 SYGVQD (reference sequence). The V gene lost 0 bases and the J gene lost 1 base, with 17 bases spanning the gap.